The present T cell receptor beta chain was sequenced within a study of OX40 agonist ivuxolimab in advanced cancers. Points from the study as a whole: CD8+ T cells averaged more expanded clones than CD4+. Clonal expansion was seen in CD4+ and CD8+ blood T cells by week 6 at 0.1 to 3.0 mg/kg. Partial responders dosed at 0.1-3.0 mg/kg displayed clonal expansion ranking among the lowest. Some nonresponders also had low normalized T-cell clonal expansion.

Clones were read by immunoSEQ multiplex PCR, and TCRdb kept only the in-frame ones, dropping some. This table holds tens of thousands of clones, around nine tenths found once. Comments on this clone: Its target is unknown.

CDR3 length equals 12 residues. Trimming left V 3 bases short and J 4 bases short, with 6 bases between. Germline V gene data show CDR1 as MNHEY and CDR2 as SMNVEV (reference sequence). The sequences come from CD4+ or CD8+ T cells sorted from blood, collected in a trial of the OX40 agonist ivuxolimab. This clonotype was obtained from an adult with an advanced solid tumor such as melanoma, head and neck, liver or kidney cancer. This sequence joins TRBV27 and TRBJ2-5; D is undetermined. CDR3 nucleotide sequence: TGTGCCAGCAGTTTTACTGGAGAGACCCAGTACTTC. It is translated as CASSFTGETQYF.